These T cell receptor beta chains were read from a single sample in a study of T cells after yellow fever vaccination. TCRdb used MiXCR to reprocess the 5' RACE reads, holding one entry per CDR3 protein. Here the sample spans 100,000 to 150,000 distinct CDR3 sequences, nearly 7.5% being singletons. Material: CD4+ T cells sorted from PBMCs, obtained 9 to 10 days after the first yellow fever vaccination. These receptors all stem from a man between 18 and 35 years old who received the YFV17D yellow fever vaccine. Each CDR3 is given with its conserved first and last residue. D genes are given only for firm matches. Expanded clones get a size class; other rows say once, few or many, or leave the size out.

size | D | J | V | CDR3 | DNA
NA | TRBD2 | TRBJ2-7 | TRBV23-1 | CASGGLAGSPYEQYF | TGCGCCAGCGGGGGTTTAGCGGGGAGTCCCTACGAGCAGTACTTC
many | TRBD2 | TRBJ2-5 | TRBV12-3/TRBV12-4 | CASSFSGGEETQYF | TGTGCCAGCAGTTTTAGCGGGGGGGAAGAGACCCAGTACTTC
many | TRBD1 | TRBJ1-2 | TRBV12-3/TRBV12-4 | CASSQGGQGNYGYTF | TGTGCCAGCAGTCAAGGGGGACAGGGTAACTATGGCTACACCTTC
NA | NA | TRBJ1-1 | TRBV27 | CASSSGSNTEAFF | TGTGCCAGCAGTTCCGGGTCTAACACTGAAGCTTTCTTT
many | NA | TRBJ2-2 | TRBV10-3 | CAISESRTQMTGELFF | TGTGCCATCAGTGAGTCACGGACCCAAATGACCGGGGAGCTGTTTTTT
NA | TRBD2 | TRBJ2-5 | TRBV7-2 | CASSLSGGARETQYF | TGTGCCAGCAGCCTCAGCGGGGGGGCCAGGGAGACCCAGTACTTC
many | NA | TRBJ2-3 | TRBV3-1 | CASSRRLSTDTQYF | TGTGCCAGCAGCCGACGACTAAGCACAGATACGCAGTATTTT
many | TRBD1 | TRBJ2-1 | TRBV5-1 | CASSGQTYYNEQFF | TGCGCCTCCTCGGGACAGACATACTACAATGAGCAGTTCTTC
few | NA | TRBJ2-5 | TRBV5-1 | CASSFSQRETQYF | TGCGCCAGCAGCTTTTCACAGAGGGAGACCCAGTACTTC
many | NA | TRBJ2-6 | TRBV29-1 | CSVAMVGANVLTF | TGCAGCGTTGCCATGGTCGGGGCCAACGTCCTGACTTTC
many | NA | TRBJ2-6 | TRBV7-9 | CASSFARVSGANVLTF | TGTGCCAGCAGCTTTGCCAGGGTCTCTGGGGCCAACGTCCTGACTTTC
many | NA | TRBJ2-3 | TRBV5-1 | CASSFLGSTDTQYF | TGCGCCAGCAGCTTTTTAGGGAGCACAGATACGCAGTATTTT
few | NA | TRBJ2-7 | TRBV4-3 | CASSRTSASGYEQYF | TGCGCCAGCAGTCGCACCTCGGCCTCGGGCTACGAGCAGTACTTC
NA | NA | TRBJ1-6 | TRBV20-1 | CSARGDHSKRSYNSPLHF | TGCAGTGCTAGAGGGGATCACAGCAAAAGGTCCTATAATTCACCCCTCCACTTT
many | NA | TRBJ1-2 | TRBV28 | CASSFLAAGGYTF | NA
many | NA | TRBJ2-7 | TRBV6-5 | CASSLTEDEQYF | TGTGCCAGCAGTCTCACGGAGGACGAGCAGTACTTC
NA | NA | TRBJ1-4 | TRBV7-2 | CASSKAGINEKLFF | TGTGCCAGCAGCAAGGCAGGGATTAATGAAAAACTGTTTTTT
many | TRBD1 | TRBJ2-3 | TRBV4-3 | CASSQGPPRGQAVPDTQYF | TGCGCCAGCAGCCAAGGTCCTCCCCGGGGACAGGCGGTTCCAGATACGCAGTATTTT
NA | TRBD1 | TRBJ1-4 | TRBV4-2 | CASSQEGQGENEKLFF | TGTGCCAGCAGCCAGGAAGGACAGGGGGAAAATGAAAAACTGTTTTTT
many | NA | TRBJ2-7 | TRBV12-3/TRBV12-4 | CASSLEDPGYEQYF | TGTGCCAGCAGTTTAGAAGATCCGGGCTACGAGCAGTACTTC
many | NA | TRBJ2-3 | TRBV4-2 | CASRYIDTQYF | TGTGCCAGCAGATATATAGATACGCAGTATTTT
many | NA | TRBJ1-3 | TRBV4-2 | CASSSGTGSGNTIYF | TGTGCCAGCAGTTCAGGGACGGGCTCTGGAAACACCATATATTTT
NA | NA | TRBJ1-6 | TRBV12-3/TRBV12-4 | CASRRGEAFNSPLHF | TGTGCCAGCAGGCGGGGGGAGGCCTTCAATTCACCCCTCCACTTT
many | NA | TRBJ2-3 | TRBV11-2 | CASSFFGGVADTQYF | TGTGCCAGCAGCTTCTTTGGGGGTGTGGCAGATACGCAGTATTTT
many | TRBD1 | TRBJ1-2 | TRBV28 | CASSTQGATRGDNYGYTF | TGTGCCAGCAGTACACAGGGGGCGACCCGGGGGGATAACTATGGCTACACCTTC
many | NA | TRBJ1-5 | TRBV7-2 | CASSPARDQPQHF | TGTGCCAGCAGCCCGGCTCGGGATCAGCCCCAGCATTTT
many | NA | TRBJ2-5 | TRBV5-1 | CASSFFGPQETQYF | TGCGCCAGCAGCTTTTTTGGACCCCAAGAGACCCAGTACTTC
many | NA | TRBJ2-7 | TRBV6-1 | CASRRERDSYEQYF | TGTGCCAGCAGGAGGGAACGGGACTCCTACGAGCAGTACTTC
NA | NA | TRBJ2-1 | TRBV11-2 | CASSLEGWPSSYNEQFF | TGTGCCAGCAGCTTAGAAGGTTGGCCGAGCTCCTACAATGAGCAGTTCTTC
many | NA | TRBJ2-3 | TRBV5-1 | CASSARSVTDTQYF | TGCGCCAGCAGCGCCCGCTCTGTCACAGATACGCAGTATTTT
many | TRBD2 | TRBJ2-2 | TRBV7-8 | CASRVAGGNTGELFF | TGTGCCAGCAGAGTAGCGGGGGGGAACACCGGGGAGCTGTTTTTT
many | NA | TRBJ2-3 | TRBV7-2 | CASSLVGPGTDTQYF | TGTGCCAGCAGCTTAGTCGGTCCCGGCACAGATACGCAGTATTTT
many | TRBD1 | TRBJ1-5 | TRBV2 | CASQEDRVGNQPQHF | TGTGCCAGCCAGGAGGACAGGGTAGGCAATCAGCCCCAGCATTTT
many | TRBD1 | TRBJ2-5 | TRBV7-2 | CASSYGQGQETQYF | TGTGCCAGCAGCTACGGACAGGGGCAAGAGACCCAGTACTTC
many | NA | TRBJ1-1 | TRBV7-3 | CASSLYPGITEAFF | TGTGCCAGCAGCTTATACCCTGGGATCACTGAAGCTTTCTTT
many | NA | TRBJ2-2 | TRBV5-1 | CASSQDPTVGELFF | TGCGCCAGCAGCCAAGACCCTACGGTCGGGGAGCTGTTTTTT
many | TRBD1 | TRBJ2-3 | TRBV6-5 | CASSYFAGTGRDTQYF | TGTGCCAGCAGTTACTTCGCCGGGACAGGAAGAGATACGCAGTATTTT
NA | NA | TRBJ2-1 | TRBV10-3 | CAISSSLSYNEQFF | TGTGCCATCAGTAGTAGTTTGTCCTACAATGAGCAGTTCTTC
few | NA | TRBJ2-5 | TRBV7-2 | CASSFPVGGGNQETQYF | TGTGCCAGCAGCTTCCCCGTGGGTGGGGGAAATCAAGAGACCCAGTACTTC
many | NA | TRBJ2-3 | TRBV12-3/TRBV12-4 | CASRRGNTDTQYF | TGTGCCAGCAGAAGGGGGAACACAGATACGCAGTATTTT
few | NA | TRBJ1-2 | TRBV7-2 | CASSFDRFYGYTF | TGTGCCAGCAGCTTTGACAGATTCTATGGCTACACCTTC
few | NA | TRBJ1-1 | TRBV12-3/TRBV12-4 | CASSSPRQMNTEAFF | TGTGCCAGCAGTAGTCCAAGGCAGATGAACACTGAAGCTTTCTTT
many | NA | TRBJ1-3 | TRBV5-1 | CASNDGANSGNTIYF | TGCGCCAGCAATGACGGCGCCAACTCTGGAAACACCATATATTTT
many | NA | TRBJ2-6 | TRBV6-1 | CATCRHFSGANVLTF | TGTGCCACTTGCAGACACTTCTCTGGGGCCAACGTCCTGACTTTC
many | NA | TRBJ1-4 | TRBV5-1 | CASSTGQIATNEKLFF | TGCGCCAGCAGCACAGGACAGATTGCAACTAATGAAAAACTGTTTTTT
many | NA | TRBJ1-2 | TRBV28 | CASSSLGGGYYGYTF | TGTGCCAGCAGTTCCCTTGGGGGAGGTTACTATGGCTACACCTTC
many | TRBD1 | TRBJ2-2 | TRBV5-1 | CASSLLTGASTGELFF | TGCGCCAGCAGCCTCCTGACAGGGGCTTCCACCGGGGAGCTGTTTTTT
few | NA | TRBJ1-2 | TRBV6-5 | CASSNRYGYTF | TGTGCCAGCAGTAACCGTTATGGCTACACCTTC
many | TRBD1 | TRBJ1-5 | TRBV29-1 | CSAQTQGGQPQHF | TGCAGCGCCCAAACGCAGGGGGGCCAGCCCCAGCATTTT
many | NA | TRBJ1-4 | TRBV30 | CAWSVLKGGEKLFF | TGTGCCTGGAGTGTACTGAAAGGCGGTGAAAAACTGTTTTTT
many | NA | TRBJ2-5 | TRBV7-2 | CASSFQTSQETQYF | TGTGCCAGCAGCTTCCAGACTAGCCAAGAGACCCAGTACTTC
many | NA | TRBJ2-3 | TRBV5-1 | CASSLDAATDTQYF | TGCGCCAGCAGCTTGGATGCCGCCACAGATACGCAGTATTTT
NA | NA | TRBJ2-1 | TRBV12-3/TRBV12-4 | CASWFYNEQFF | TGTGCCAGCTGGTTCTACAATGAGCAGTTCTTC
many | NA | TRBJ2-6 | TRBV2 | CASSDSSSGANVLTF | TGTGCCAGCAGTGACTCCAGCTCTGGGGCCAACGTCCTGACTTTC
many | NA | TRBJ2-3 | TRBV5-8 | CASSQTGTDTQYF | TGTGCCAGCAGCCAGACAGGCACAGATACGCAGTATTTT